The 21 T cell receptor beta chains below come from one sample, sequenced in a study of T cell repertoires in ileal Crohn's disease (dated by TCRdb to the late 2010s). Library construction relied on the immunoSEQ multiplex PCR assay. TCRdb provides this immuneACCESS table in a form limited to in-frame rearrangements. Some clones are lacking; in checked studies, under half of them reflect an unresolved V gene, and why the rest are absent is not known. The sample includes 15,000 to 20,000 clones, with around 65% observed a single time. 5.3% of the sample goes to the ten largest clones. The sample comprised ileal tissue. The receptors derive from an adult with Crohn's disease.

This chain uses TRBV27 with TRBJ2-7, with 13 bases identical to TRBD2. V lost 5 bases, J lost 0 bases, and 16 bases stayed unmatched. Germline V gene data show CDR1 as MNHEY and CDR2 as SMNVEV (reference sequence). The CDR3 contains 20 residues. CDR3 in amino acids: CASSANPGLAGVRSSYEQYF. The CDR3 DNA sequence: TGTGCCAGCAGTGCAAACCCCGGACTAGCGGGAGTACGTAGCTCCTACGAGCAGTACTTC.

This sequence joins TRBV11-2 and TRBJ1-2; 8 bases are a match to TRBD1. The CDR3 consists of 12 residues. Germline CDR1 is SGHAT and CDR2 is FQNNGV. Trimming at V came to 4 bases and at J to 6 bases, leaving 1 base not matched to a gene. The CDR3 sequence is CASSSGGDGYTF. The CDR3 bases are TGTGCCAGCAGCTCAGGGGGCGATGGCTACACCTTC.

This chain joins TRBV7-9 and TRBJ2-5; tentatively, D is TRBD2 (8 bases). V gave up 5 bases and J gave up 5 bases, with 15 bases separating them. This CDR3 region has 14 residues. CDR1 is SEHNR, CDR2 FQNEAQ, per germline (reference sequence). The CDR3 protein is CASSPVAGQETQYF. The CDR3 coding sequence is TGTGCCAGCAGCCCCGTAGCGGGACAGGAGACCCAGTACTTC.

The genes are TRBV9 and TRBJ2-1; 10 bases fit TRBD1. The CDR3 loop spans 15 amino acids. Trimming at V came to 3 bases and at J to 7 bases, leaving 7 bases not matched to a gene. From germline, CDR1 is SGDLS and CDR2 YYNGEE. The CDR3 sequence: CASSGTGQGLNEQFF. DNA for the CDR3: TGTGCCAGCAGCGGAACGGGACAGGGGCTTAATGAGCAGTTCTTC.

This clone appeared a few times. The gene calls are TRBV6-5 and TRBJ2-5; TRBD2 matches at 7 bases. V lost 6 bases and J lost 10; bases outside the gene matches: 14. The CDR3 contains 14 residues. CDR1 MNHEY and CDR2 SVGAGI come from the germline V gene. CDR3: CASRTGTESGNQYF. DNA for the CDR3: TGTGCCAGCAGAACCGGGACGGAGAGCGGGAACCAGTACTTC.

The chain employs TRBV19 and TRBJ2-4; 11 bases are a match to TRBD1. The trim removed 5 bases at V and 8 bases at J, leaving 8 bases unmatched. Germline CDR1 and CDR2: LNHDA and SQIVND (reference sequence). CDR3 size: 15 residues. CDR3 region: CASSSGQGGAYIQYF. The CDR3 bases are TGTGCCAGTAGTTCGGGACAGGGGGGCGCCTACATTCAGTACTTC.

This chain uses TRBV7-9 with TRBJ2-7; TRBD2 matches 7 bases. The CDR3 extends over 15 amino acids. V dropped 5 bases and J dropped 4; count of bases not matched to a gene: 11. Germline values: CDR1 SEHNR, CDR2 FQNEAQ (reference sequence). The CDR3 DNA is TGTGCCAGCAGCCCAGCGGGTAGCGGGCCTTACGAGCAGTACTTC. It specifies CASSPAGSGPYEQYF.

The chain combines TRBV30 with TRBJ2-7; TRBD2 agrees at 14 bases. The CDR3 has 13 residues. The V and J ends lost 5 bases and 8 bases, in that order; junction bases with no gene match: 5. Germline assignment: CDR1 GTSNPN and CDR2 SVGIG (reference sequence). The CDR3 sequence is CAWATSGGAQQYF. CDR3 nucleotide sequence: TGTGCCTGGGCGACTAGCGGGGGGGCCCAGCAGTACTTC.

V usage is TRBV7-8 and J usage is TRBJ2-7; D possibly corresponds to TRBD1 (6 bases). Germline assignment: CDR1 SGHVS and CDR2 FQNEAQ. Trimming stripped 4 bases from V and 4 bases from J, with 11 bases between. The CDR3 length is 13 residues. In DNA form, the CDR3 reads TGTGCCAGCAGCTACGGACAGAGATACGAGCAGTACTTC. This translates into CASSYGQRYEQYF.

J is TRBJ2-7 and V is TRBV11-3; 11 nucleotides line up with TRBD2. This CDR3 is built from 14 residues. CDR1 and CDR2 (germline): SGHNT, YENEEA. Trimming cost V 5 bases and J 5 bases; bases outside gene matches: 5. CDR3 residues: CASSPTSGVDEQYF. CDR3 in DNA: TGTGCCAGCAGCCCGACTAGCGGGGTCGACGAGCAGTACTTC.

The chain joins TRBV19 to TRBJ2-5, with TRBD2 identical over 7 bases. The germline V gene has CDR1 LNHDA and CDR2 SQIVND (reference sequence). The CDR3 extends over 15 amino acids. Unmatched junction bases numbered 8, after V lost 4 bases and J lost 3 bases. The CDR3 loop reads CASSTRLAGEETQYF. Here the CDR3 DNA reads TGTGCCAGTAGTACGAGACTAGCCGGGGAAGAGACCCAGTACTTC.

The chain joins TRBV11-3 to TRBJ2-7; possibly TRBD1 for D (5 bases). V lost 1 base and J lost 5, with 15 bases in between. The V gene's germline CDR1 is SGHNT and CDR2 YENEEA. There are 15 residues in the CDR3. CDR3 in amino acids: CASSLVGVSTHEQYF. In nucleotides, the CDR3 is TGTGCCAGCAGCTTAGTAGGGGTTTCAACCCACGAGCAGTACTTC.

V and J are TRBV6-5 and TRBJ2-7; TRBD2 matches at 7 bases. V shed 8 bases and J 0 bases; nucleotides not matched to a gene: 4. From germline, CDR1 is MNHEY and CDR2 SVGAGI. CDR3 size: 13 residues. CDR3 bases: TGTGCCAGCCTGGGAGGGGTCTCCTACGAGCAGTACTTC. As protein: CASLGGVSYEQYF.

The CDR3 DNA sequence: TGTGCCAGCAGCTTAGATGGGACTTACAATGAGCAGTTCTTC. Its translation is CASSLDGTYNEQFF. The chain joins TRBV11-2 to TRBJ2-1, with a tentative D call TRBD2 (6 bases). Between the trimmed V and J ends, which lost 0 bases and 4 bases, there was a span of 7 bases. This CDR3 is 14 amino acids long. Germline CDR1 and CDR2: SGHAT and FQNNGV.

The genes are TRBV2 and TRBJ1-5; D remains ambiguous. The V gene lost 1 base and the J gene lost 6 bases, with 10 bases spanning the gap. The germline V gene encodes CDR1 SNHLY and CDR2 FYNNEI. The CDR3 has 14 residues. The CDR3 DNA sequence: TGTGCCAGCAGTGAAGGGTTTAGGAGTCAGCCCCAGCATTTT. This gives the protein CASSEGFRSQPQHF.

V gene TRBV4-2 combines with J gene TRBJ2-3; TRBD2 aligns across 14 bases. This CDR3 region has 19 residues. Per the germline V gene, CDR1 is LGHNA and CDR2 is YNFKEQ. Trimming at V came to 0 bases and at J to 1 base, leaving 6 bases not matched to a gene. The CDR3 nucleotides are TGTGCCAGCAGCCAAGATCTGACTAGCGGGGGGGCCCGCACAGATACGCAGTATTTT. Its translation: CASSQDLTSGGARTDTQYF.

The chain links TRBV18 to TRBJ1-2; D call uncertain. CDR1 and CDR2 (germline): KGHSH, LQKENI. Trimming removed 3 bases from V and 3 bases from J, with 8 bases in between. This CDR3 comprises 13 residues. The CDR3 nucleotides are TGTGCCAGCTCACCCAATCAGGACTATGGCTACACCTTC. It is translated as CASSPNQDYGYTF.

The V and J genes are TRBV21-1 and TRBJ2-3; the DNA was not compared with TRBD1, the D call given in the table. TRBV21-1 is a known pseudogene. The CDR3 spans 17 residues. CDR3 in amino acids: CASSKVVARSCTDTQYF. CDR3 bases: TGTGCCAGCAGCAAAGTGGTGGCCAGGTCGTGCACAGATACGCAGTATTTT.

The chain recombines TRBV5-1 with TRBJ2-3; TRBD2 matches at 13 bases. In germline, CDR1 is SGHRS, CDR2 YFSETQ. The CDR3 loop spans 16 amino acids. V was clipped by 5 bases and J by 0 bases; unmatched bases: 3. CDR3 nucleotide sequence: TGCGCCAGCAGTAGACTAGCGGGAGGAAGCACAGATACGCAGTATTTT. Amino acid sequence: CASSRLAGGSTDTQYF.

The CDR3 DNA sequence: TGTGCCAGCAGTGACCTTCGGGGGTCGGACTACGAGCAGTACTTC. As protein: CASSDLRGSDYEQYF. The rearrangement joins TRBV25-1 to TRBJ2-7; the D gene is possibly TRBD2 (6 bases). CDR1 is MGHDK and CDR2 is SYGVNS in the germline V gene. Trimming removed 3 bases from V and 3 bases from J, with 15 bases in between. The CDR3 totals 15 residues.

The rearrangement uses TRBV6-1 and TRBJ2-1; 9 positions agree with TRBD2. The CDR3 contains 15 residues. CDR1 is MNHNS, CDR2 SASEGT, per germline. V shed 0 bases, J shed 6 bases, and the junction held 3 bases outside the gene matches. The CDR3 DNA follows: TGTGCCAGCAGTGAAGCGGCGGGGGGGCCCAATGAGCAGTTCTTC. Its protein product is CASSEAAGGPNEQFF.